These 15 T cell receptor beta chains came from one sample sequenced in a study of cytomegalovirus exposure and HLA in healthy donors. 13 Jbeta primers and 60 Vbeta primers were used for the PCR. Produced via immunoSEQ multiplex PCR; TCRdb's table is partial and in-frame only. Of 120,000 to 150,000 clones listed, around 66% were seen once; the top ten hold about 3%. Sequencing was done on a sample of PBMCs. Every receptor here comes from a woman between 25 and 40 years old in good health and CMV-seropositive.

V is TRBV7-9 and J is TRBJ1-4; maybe TRBD1 (5 bases). CDR1 and CDR2 from the germline V gene are SEHNR and FQNEAQ (reference sequence). Trimming left V 1 base short and J 4 bases short, with 10 bases between. The CDR3 is 15 residues long. The CDR3 sequence: CASSLGQLYNEKLFF. The CDR3 DNA sequence: TGTGCCAGCAGCTTAGGACAGCTATATAATGAAAAACTGTTTTTT.

The chain links TRBV30 to TRBJ2-2; D is possibly TRBD1 (6 bases). Trimming took off 1 base at V and 1 base at J, with 10 bases between the two ends. The germline CDR1 and CDR2 sequences are GTSNPN and SVGIG (reference sequence). This CDR3 is 15 amino acids long. Here the CDR3 DNA reads TGTGCCTGGAGTGCGGGACAATGGAACACCGGGGAGCTGTTTTTT. Translation gives CAWSAGQWNTGELFF.

This chain uses TRBV5-4 with TRBJ2-3; tentatively, D is TRBD2 (5 bases). Germline V gives CDR1 SGHNT, CDR2 YYREEE (reference sequence). V lost 0 bases to trimming and J lost 10 bases, with 15 bases between them. The CDR3 is made up of 14 amino acids. CDR3 loop: CASSLVTAPGAQYF. CDR3 nucleotide sequence: TGTGCCAGCAGCTTGGTAACAGCGCCCGGGGCGCAGTATTTT.

The rearrangement joins TRBV9 to TRBJ2-3, with D unresolved. V was pared by 0 bases and J by 0 bases, with 8 bases between. Germline CDR1 SGDLS, CDR2 YYNGEE. The CDR3 runs 15 residues. CDR3 DNA: TGTGCCAGCAGCGTAGGCCAGACTAGCACAGATACGCAGTATTTT. This sequence encodes CASSVGQTSTDTQYF.

V gene TRBV4-1 combines with J gene TRBJ1-2; D is possibly TRBD1 (6 bases). This CDR3 spans 13 amino acids. Trimming removed 1 base from V and 7 bases from J, with 10 bases in between. CDR1 is MGHRA, CDR2 YSYEKL, per germline. For the CDR3, the DNA is TGCGCCAGCAGCCAAGCTAGGGGGAGTGGCTACACCTTC. It encodes CASSQARGSGYTF.

The chain is built from TRBV5-6 and TRBJ2-7, with 8 bases that match TRBD2. The CDR3 loop spans 15 amino acids. The V and J ends lost 1 base and 2 bases, in that order; junction bases with no gene match: 5. CDR1 and CDR2 (germline): SGHDT, YYEEEE. CDR3 sequence reads: CASSLNGRGTYEQYF. In DNA, the CDR3 is TGTGCCAGCAGCTTGAACGGGAGGGGTACCTACGAGCAGTACTTC.

The sample holds a few counts of this clone. The chain joins TRBV15 to TRBJ2-6; the D is unclear. The CDR3 has 14 amino acids. The germline V gene encodes CDR1 LNHNV and CDR2 YYDKDF (reference sequence). With 0 bases removed from V and 9 bases from J, the gap between germline ends came to 9 bases. CDR3 residues: CATSRDRSVNVLTF. CDR3 nucleotide sequence: TGTGCCACCAGCAGAGATCGCAGCGTCAACGTCCTGACTTTC.

This sequence joins TRBV6-1 and TRBJ1-1, with D tentatively TRBD1 (6 bases). CDR1 is MNHNS and CDR2 is SASEGT in the germline V gene. V was cut by 2 bases and J by 1 base, with 14 bases left in between. The CDR3 contains 16 residues. The CDR3 DNA is TGTGCCAGCAGTGAATTCGCTGGGACAACGAACACTGAAGCTTTCTTT. Protein sequence: CASSEFAGTTNTEAFF.

The J gene is TRBJ2-2, the V gene TRBV6-6; D gene uncertain. Germline V lookup: CDR1 MNHNY, CDR2 SVGAGI (reference sequence). The CDR3 has 13 residues. V was shortened by 6 bases and J by 0 bases, with 5 bases between the two germline ends. DNA of the CDR3: TGTGCCAGCAGATCTTCGAACACCGGGGAGCTGTTTTTT. This encodes CASRSSNTGELFF.

This chain connects TRBV4-2 to TRBJ2-5; possible D gene TRBD1, 6 bases. V dropped 0 bases and J dropped 1 base, with 9 bases sitting between them. Germline CDR1 LGHNA, CDR2 YNFKEQ. This CDR3 region has 15 residues. The CDR3 here is CASSQDRTVQETQYF. In DNA, the CDR3 is TGTGCCAGCAGCCAAGATAGGACAGTCCAAGAGACCCAGTACTTC.

CDR3 protein: CATSRDLGYWTGINTEAFF. DNA of the CDR3: TGTGCCACCAGCAGAGATCTCGGGTATTGGACAGGGATAAACACTGAAGCTTTCTTT. The rearrangement joins TRBV15 to TRBJ1-1; TRBD1 aligns across 8 bases. Per germline, CDR1 LNHNV and CDR2 YYDKDF (reference sequence). The CDR3 length is 19 residues. J gave up 2 bases and V 0 bases, and 14 bases lay outside the gene matches.

The gene calls are TRBV5-1 and TRBJ2-5, with TRBD2 matching 7 bases. The junction had 5 bases not matched to a gene; V was cut back by 4 bases and J by 2 bases. The CDR3 is made up of 14 amino acids. CDR1 is SGHRS, CDR2 YFSETQ, per germline. CDR3 in amino acids: CASSGPSGQETQYF. The CDR3 DNA is TGCGCCAGCAGCGGGCCTAGCGGACAAGAGACCCAGTACTTC. The complete variable domain, with remaining parts taken from reference TRBV5-1 and TRBJ2-5, reads KAGVTQTPRYLIKTRGQQVTLSCSPISGHRSVSWYQQTPGQGLQFLFEYFSETQRNKGNFPGRFSGRQFSNSRSEMNVSTLELGDSALYLCASSGPSGQETQYFGPGTRLLVL.

This chain links TRBV5-4 with TRBJ1-1; D is possibly TRBD1 (6 bases). Germline CDR1 reads SGHNT; CDR2 reads YYREEE (reference sequence). This CDR3 contains 17 residues. Trimming stripped 4 bases from V and 2 bases from J, with 21 bases between. The CDR3 is CASSVFPVPGGNTEAFF. In nucleotides, the CDR3 is TGTGCCAGCAGCGTTTTTCCCGTCCCGGGGGGCAACACTGAAGCTTTCTTT.

In its sample, this clone was seen a few times. The chain links TRBV20-1 to TRBJ2-7, with a weak D call TRBD1 (5 bases). Germline V lookup: CDR1 DFQATT, CDR2 SNEGSKA (reference sequence). The V end lost 6 bases, the J end lost 3 bases, and 6 bases lay between the germline ends. CDR3 length: 10 amino acids. CDR3 region: CSAGHYEQYF. The CDR3 nucleotides are TGCAGTGCGGGGCACTACGAGCAGTACTTC.

This chain joins TRBV6-1 and TRBJ1-1; 9 nucleotides agree with TRBD1. Trimming cost V 7 bases and J 5 bases; bases outside gene matches: 8. In germline, CDR1 is MNHNS, CDR2 SASEGT. CDR3 length: 14 residues. This chain's CDR3 is CASTDTGGRTEAFF. The CDR3, as DNA: TGTGCCAGCACCGATACAGGGGGCAGGACTGAAGCTTTCTTT.